This T cell receptor (beta chain) emerged from a study of blood T cell repertoires in COVID-19. Germline CDR1 LNHNV, CDR2 YYDKDF (reference sequence). This CDR3 region has 14 residues. V dropped 0 bases and J dropped 6 bases, with 12 bases sitting between them. Cohort allocation depended upon clinical history that participants reported. Only a few counts were recorded for this clone. Produced via immunoSEQ multiplex PCR; TCRdb's table is partial and in-frame only. The data show some 240,000 clones, about 86% seen once. J is TRBJ2-7 and V is TRBV15; tentative D call: TRBD1 (6 bases). The TCR sequence derives from a man between 45 and 60 years old who had recovered from COVID-19. The material sequenced was PBMCs or T cells enriched from blood (not recorded which). As DNA, the CDR3 is TGTGCCACCAGCAGAGATCCAGGGGCCCGCGAGCAGTACTTC. It specifies CATSRDPGAREQYF.